This TCR beta chain derives from a study of T-cell reconstitution after alpha-beta-depleted transplantation in children. Unique molecular identifiers featured in how the TCRbeta library was prepared. MiXCR was run by TCRdb on the PCR reads, yielding one entry per CDR3 protein. The data contain 250,000 or so distinct CDR3 sequences, around 7.5% of them singletons. The table lists this clonotype with a few counts. The germline CDR1 and CDR2 sequences are LNHDA and SQIVND (reference sequence). The CDR3 is made up of 17 amino acids. The J segment lost 3 bases and the V segment lost 5 bases, leaving 15 bases of the junction unmatched.

The chain recombines TRBV19 with TRBJ2-7; 8 bases are a match to TRBD1. This receptor was obtained from a male patient between 10 and 17 years old who had a stem cell transplant for acute lymphoblastic leukemia, so the T cells may come from the graft donor. The sequencing here drew on PBMCs, mostly from graft donor cells, taken 180 days after TCRalphabeta/CD19-depleted stem cell transplant. CDR3 loop: CASSLRQGPPPSYEQYF. The CDR3 DNA reads TGTGCCAGTAGTTTACGACAGGGGCCGCCCCCGAGCTACGAGCAGTACTTC.